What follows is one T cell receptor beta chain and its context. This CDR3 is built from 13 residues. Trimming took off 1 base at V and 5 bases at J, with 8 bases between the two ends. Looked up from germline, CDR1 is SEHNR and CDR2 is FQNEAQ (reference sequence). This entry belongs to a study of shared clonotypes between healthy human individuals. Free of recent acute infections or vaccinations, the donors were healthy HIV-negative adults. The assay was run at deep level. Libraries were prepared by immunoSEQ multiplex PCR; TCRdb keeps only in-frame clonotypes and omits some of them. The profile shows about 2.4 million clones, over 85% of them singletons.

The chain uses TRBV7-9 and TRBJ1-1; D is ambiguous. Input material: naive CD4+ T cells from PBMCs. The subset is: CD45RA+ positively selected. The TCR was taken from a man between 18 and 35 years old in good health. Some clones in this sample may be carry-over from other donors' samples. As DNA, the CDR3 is TGTGCCAGCAGCTTAGTGGTGTGGACTGAAGCTTTCTTT. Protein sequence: CASSLVVWTEAFF.